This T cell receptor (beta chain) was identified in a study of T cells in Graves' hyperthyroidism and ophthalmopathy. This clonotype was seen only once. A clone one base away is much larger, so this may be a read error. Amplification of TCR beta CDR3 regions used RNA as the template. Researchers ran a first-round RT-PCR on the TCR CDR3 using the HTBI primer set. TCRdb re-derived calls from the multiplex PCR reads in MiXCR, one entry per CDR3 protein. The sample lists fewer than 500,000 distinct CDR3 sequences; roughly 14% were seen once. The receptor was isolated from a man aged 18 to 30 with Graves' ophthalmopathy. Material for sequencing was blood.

The CDR3 DNA reads as TGTGCCAGCTCGGACGGAGAAACTGATGAAAAACTGTTTTTT. Translated, it gives CASSDGETDEKLFF. The V and J genes are TRBV18 and TRBJ1-4; D remains unclear. Germline V CDR1 and CDR2: KGHSH, LQKENI. The CDR3 is 14 residues long.